This TCR beta chain was sequenced during a study of beta chain features in type 1 diabetes. For the study at large: Sorted cells from all samples, numbering 100 million to 120 million, were examined.

Stem cell-like memory, regulatory, central memory and naive CD4+ cells were sorted via CD45RO/CCR7/CD25/CD127/CD95/CD27. Per the germline V gene, CDR1 is KGHSH and CDR2 is LQKENI. V shed 10 bases and J 2 bases; nucleotides not matched to a gene: 1. The CDR3 contains 14 residues. In regard to this clone: Its antigen remains unknown.

Findings and limits, study-wide: The study found moderately but significantly shorter TCRB CDR3s in all four CD4+ subsets of Type 1 diabetes patients. Sequencing used cDNA, and cells with high TCR expression could therefore be over-represented.

The investigators reverse transcribed all of the isolated RNA, so they sequenced expressed TCRB transcripts. The repertoire was sequenced with immunoSEQ multiplex PCR; TCRdb's copy has only in-frame clones and lacks some. The sample has about 320,000 clones, 14% seen once. This sequence originates from a man under 40 in good health. Sequencing was done on a sample of central memory CD4+ T cells from blood. This rearrangement joins TRBV18 to TRBJ2-1; 14 nucleotides line up with TRBD2. Here the CDR3 DNA reads TGTGCCACGGGACTAGCGGGAGCCTACAATGAGCAGTTCTTC. Its protein product is CATGLAGAYNEQFF.